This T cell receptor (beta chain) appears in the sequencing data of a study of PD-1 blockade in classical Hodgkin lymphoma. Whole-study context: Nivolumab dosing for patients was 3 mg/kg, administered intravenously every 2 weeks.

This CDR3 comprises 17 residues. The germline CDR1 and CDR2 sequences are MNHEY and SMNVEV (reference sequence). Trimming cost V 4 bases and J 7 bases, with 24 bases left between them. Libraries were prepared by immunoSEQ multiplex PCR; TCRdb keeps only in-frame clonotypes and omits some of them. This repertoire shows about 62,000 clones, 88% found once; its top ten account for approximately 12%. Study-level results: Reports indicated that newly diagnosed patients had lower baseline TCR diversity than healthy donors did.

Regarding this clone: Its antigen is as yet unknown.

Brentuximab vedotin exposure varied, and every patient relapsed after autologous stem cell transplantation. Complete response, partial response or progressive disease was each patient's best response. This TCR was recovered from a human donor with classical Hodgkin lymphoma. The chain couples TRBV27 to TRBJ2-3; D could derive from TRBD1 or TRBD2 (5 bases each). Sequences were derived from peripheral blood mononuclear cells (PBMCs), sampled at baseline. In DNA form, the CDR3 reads TGTGCCAGCAGTTACGCCCCGGGGACGATCGGAAGAAATACGCAGTATTTT. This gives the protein CASSYAPGTIGRNTQYF.